The entry below describes one T cell receptor (beta chain). Its antigen is unknown. The CDR3 contains 16 residues. Trimming took 4 bases from V and 4 from J; bases not matched to a gene: 7. Germline V lookup: CDR1 SGHAT, CDR2 FQNNGV. Unexposed donor CD4+ T cells date from about 2011-2018, before the COVID-19 pandemic. After about ten days of culture, CD4+ T cells were isolated. Half the medium was replaced with IL-2 medium on days 3 and 7. The assay was immunoSEQ multiplex PCR, and TCRdb's table has in-frame clones only and misses some. This repertoire shows 20,000 to 25,000 clones, around three quarters found once; its top ten account for roughly 13%. These data originate in a study of CD4 T cells in relation to SARS-CoV-2 and coronaviruses. Findings of the study overall: Crossreactivity was assessed only for spike protein, not other viral proteins.

This receptor was obtained from a human donor in good health. Sequencing was performed on CD4+ T cells from PBMCs, cultured in vitro. The chain joins TRBV11-2 to TRBJ2-6; 7 bases are shared with TRBD1. The CDR3 loop reads CASSWDSLSGANVLTF. As DNA, the CDR3 is TGTGCCAGCAGCTGGGACAGCTTGTCCGGGGCCAACGTCCTGACTTTC.